A selection of T cell receptor beta chains follows, all from one sample in a study of blood T cell repertoires in COVID-19. The method was immunoSEQ multiplex PCR; TCRdb's version includes in-frame clones alone and lacks a portion of them. The table includes 24,000 or so clones, about nine tenths detected once. The sample consisted of peripheral blood. These TCRs come from a human donor in a cohort sampled during active COVID-19. The donor label of this sample is uncertain. Both conserved end residues are trimmed from each CDR3. Clone size is given for some rows only: seen once, a few or many times, or a class if the clone is expanded.

once,TRBV28,TRBJ1-4,ASSFQVPTNEKLF
-,TRBV24-1,TRBJ2-1,ATSDLGTSGASSYNEQF
-,TRBV5-4,TRBJ2-7,ASSLGGRRSYEQY
-,TRBV27,TRBJ1-1,ASSLDRGATEAF
-,TRBV7-9,TRBJ2-3,ASSPPDRITDTQY
-,TRBV5-1,TRBJ2-3,ASSPLTSGGASDTQY
-,TRBV6-2/TRBV6-3,TRBJ1-1,ASSYPDRGRMNTEAF
-,TRBV7-3,TRBJ2-3,ASSLNTGGLNTQY
few,TRBV5-1,TRBJ2-2,ASSRQALNTGELF
once,TRBV3-1/TRBV3-2,TRBJ2-5,ASSQALHAGGGETQY
-,TRBV15,TRBJ1-5,ATSIDREPQH
few,TRBV6-2/TRBV6-3,TRBJ1-1,ASSYYKGRVDTEAF
-,TRBV19,TRBJ2-1,ASSTFWTENSYNEQF
-,TRBV5-1,TRBJ2-7,ASRPAGLSYEQY
-,TRBV9,TRBJ2-1,ASSAGTGGFEQF
-,TRBV14,TRBJ2-7,ASSQEAHSSYEQY
-,TRBV28,TRBJ1-2,ASSSRQGSLNGYT
once,TRBV6-5,TRBJ2-7,ASSYDRREQY
few,TRBV11-2,TRBJ2-7,ASRHGGLSDEQY
-,TRBV6-5,TRBJ2-5,AKPGGTETQY
-,TRBV25-1,TRBJ1-1,ASTRTTNTEAF
once,TRBV5-6,TRBJ1-1,ASSFTGFEAF
once,TRBV3-1/TRBV3-2,TRBJ2-1,ASSQGQLGQKQF
-,TRBV6-5,TRBJ2-7,ASSYSGGGGYEQY
-,TRBV6-5,TRBJ1-1,ASSRSYRGNTEAF
-,TRBV27,TRBJ2-1,ASSFDRDRGIEQF
once,TRBV28,TRBJ2-4,ASSFLSGGLAKNIQY
few,TRBV3-1/TRBV3-2,TRBJ1-1,ASSQAPNPEAF